The entry that follows covers one T cell receptor (beta chain) sequence. The data stem from a study of OX40 agonist ivuxolimab in advanced cancers. Between the trimmed V and J ends, which lost 1 base and 3 bases, there was a span of 9 bases. This CDR3 is built from 15 residues. Germline loops: CDR1 LNHNV, CDR2 YYDKDF (reference sequence). Method: immunoSEQ multiplex PCR; TCRdb's copy keeps in-frame clones and lacks some. The sample lists fewer than 120,000 clones, approximately 89% occurring once. The receptor was derived from an adult with an advanced solid tumor such as melanoma, head and neck, liver or kidney cancer. This sample comprised CD4+ or CD8+ T cells sorted from blood, obtained in a trial of the OX40 agonist ivuxolimab. The chain combines TRBV15 with TRBJ1-4; the D is unclear. The CDR3 loop reads CATSRAQVANEKLFF. CDR3 nucleotides: TGTGCCACCAGCAGAGCGCAGGTGGCTAATGAAAAACTGTTTTTT.